A selection of T cell receptor beta chains follows, all from one sample in a study of T-cell memory formation after mild COVID-19. TCRdb fed the 5' RACE reads into MiXCR, producing one record per CDR3 protein. The sample yields 200,000 or so distinct CDR3 sequences, 18% seen once. Sequencing input: PBMCs or a T cell subset sorted from them (not recorded which). Every receptor here comes from an adult woman who had mild COVID-19 (a few samples of this study predate the infection). Cell type and time point are not known. CDR3s include the opening cysteine and the closing phenylalanine or tryptophan. Fields, in order: D gene, clone size, J gene, V gene, CDR3 length, CDR3 DNA, CDR3 protein. A D gene is named only where the DNA matches it firmly. Not all rows give a size; the values are once, few, many and, for expanded clones, a class.

TRBD2 . TRBJ2-1 TRBV12-3/TRBV12-4 13 TGTGCCAGCATTCCCGGGAGGGACAATGAGCAGTTCTTC CASIPGRDNEQFF
. few TRBJ2-3 TRBV6-5 15 TGTGCCAGCAGTGGCACCGGTGGAAGCACAGATACGCAGTATTTT CASSGTGGSTDTQYF
. . TRBJ1-1 TRBV21-1 14 TGTGCCAGCAGCAAAGTCGAAAGGAACACTGAAGCTTTCTTT CASSKVERNTEAFF
. . TRBJ2-6 TRBV4-3 16 TGCGCCAGCAGCCAACAACAGGGTACTGGGGCCAACGTCCTGACTTTC CASSQQQGTGANVLTF
TRBD1 few TRBJ1-1 TRBV11-2 15 TGTGCCAGCAGCTTCCCCGGGACAGGGGACACTGAAGCTTTCTTT CASSFPGTGDTEAFF
TRBD2 few TRBJ2-3 TRBV4-1 18 TGCGCCAGCAGCCCCGATCCCGGGTTAGCGGGGGAAGCAGATACGCAGTATTTT CASSPDPGLAGEADTQYF
. . TRBJ1-1 TRBV20-1 11 TGCAGGGCTCGTCTGAACACTGAAGCTTTCTTT CRARLNTEAFF
. . TRBJ2-7 TRBV2 11 TGTGCCAGCAGGCTATCCTACGAGCAGTACTTC CASRLSYEQYF
. few TRBJ1-1 TRBV5-1 14 TGCGCCAGCAGCTTTGGGCGATCGAACACTGAAGCTTTCTTT CASSFGRSNTEAFF
TRBD2 many TRBJ2-5 TRBV12-3/TRBV12-4 14 TGTGCCAGCACCTTCCGGGAGGGGGGAGAGACCCAGTACTTC CASTFREGGETQYF
. . TRBJ2-3 TRBV9 14 TGTGCCAGCAGCGTTAGGACTGTCCGGGATACGCAGTATTTT CASSVRTVRDTQYF
. . TRBJ2-7 TRBV29-1 14 TGCAGCGTTGGCCGACAGTGGAGCTCCTACGAGCAGTACTTC CSVGRQWSSYEQYF
. . TRBJ2-6 TRBV27 13 TGTGCCAGCAGGTGGGTCGGGGCCAACGTCCTGACTTTC CASRWVGANVLTF
TRBD1 . TRBJ1-1 TRBV7-2 12 TGTGCCAGCAGCCCACCGGGACAGGGGGCTTTCTTT CASSPPGQGAFF
. . TRBJ2-3 TRBV10-3 15 TGTGCCATCAGTGAGTCGAACGGGGCGGCAGATACGCAGTATTTT CAISESNGAADTQYF
TRBD2 few TRBJ2-3 TRBV12-3/TRBV12-4 15 TGTGCCAGCAGTACCCGAGCGGGGCGAACAGATACGCAGTATTTT CASSTRAGRTDTQYF
. few TRBJ2-5 TRBV5-5 16 TGTGCCAGCAGCTCTCAGACTCCTTCCCAGGGCCAGACCCAGTACTTC CASSSQTPSQGQTQYF
. many TRBJ2-1 TRBV7-2 13 TGTGCCAGCAGCCCGCAATACTACAATGAGCAGTTCTTC CASSPQYYNEQFF
. . TRBJ1-1 TRBV4-1 13 TGCGCCAGCAGCCACCGGACGGCCACTGAAGCTTTCTTT CASSHRTATEAFF
TRBD1 few TRBJ2-7 TRBV20-1 13 TGCAGTGCTTCAGCAGGGACAGCCTACGAGCAGTACTTC CSASAGTAYEQYF
. . TRBJ1-1 TRBV12-3/TRBV12-4 12 TGTGCCAGCAGCTCTCGGGGCACTGAAGCTTTCTTT CASSSRGTEAFF
TRBD1 . TRBJ1-6 TRBV12-3/TRBV12-4 15 TGTGCCAGCAGTTTACTGGCCCAGGGGGATTCACCCCTCCACTTT CASSLLAQGDSPLHF
. . TRBJ1-1 TRBV7-9 12 TGTGCCAGCAGCGGACAGCACACTGAAGCTTTCTTT CASSGQHTEAFF
. few TRBJ1-1 TRBV5-1 13 TGCGCCAGCAGCTTGTGGGACCACACTGAAGCTTTCTTT CASSLWDHTEAFF
. . TRBJ1-2 TRBV5-8 15 TGTGCCAGCAGCTTGGATGGGTACTCCTTTTATGGCTACACCTTC CASSLDGYSFYGYTF
. . TRBJ2-2 TRBV7-9 14 TGTGCCAGCGGCCAGCGCCAGAACACCGGGGAGCTGTTTTTT CASGQRQNTGELFF
. . TRBJ1-1 TRBV6-5 13 TGTGCCAGCAAGATCTGGGGGGCCACTGAAGCTTTCTTT CASKIWGATEAFF
. . TRBJ2-3 TRBV12-3/TRBV12-4 15 TGTGCCAGCAGTTCCCGGCCTCGTACCACAGATACGCAGTATTTT CASSSRPRTTDTQYF
. . TRBJ2-5 TRBV11-2 14 TGTGCCAGCAGATCTGGGGCGGGGCAAGAGACCCAGTACTTC CASRSGAGQETQYF
. few TRBJ1-5 TRBV9 14 TGTGCCAGCAGCGTAGGACAGTCGATTGGGCCCCAGCATTTT CASSVGQSIGPQHF